The 19 T cell receptor beta chains below all came from one sample that was sequenced in a study of blood T cell repertoires in COVID-19. The data were produced by immunoSEQ multiplex PCR, yet TCRdb's version contains in-frame clones alone and is incomplete. In the table there are tens of thousands of clones, around 90% of which are singletons. The specimen sequenced was peripheral blood. All receptors come from a woman older than 75 with acute or convalescent COVID-19.

The V call is TRBV10-3, the J call TRBJ1-4, with D possibly being TRBD1 (5 bases). Trimming pared 3 bases from V and 5 bases from J, leaving 10 bases between. This CDR3 is 14 amino acids long. Looked up from germline, CDR1 is ENHRY and CDR2 is SYGVKD. For the CDR3, the DNA is TGTGCCATCAGTGAACAGGTTGGAAATGAAAAACTGTTTTTT. Translation: CAISEQVGNEKLFF.

The V gene is TRBV6-5, the J gene TRBJ1-4; possible D gene TRBD1, 6 bases. Germline V gene sequence: CDR1 MNHEY, CDR2 SVGAGI. The CDR3 covers 13 residues. The V gene lost 6 bases and the J gene lost 6 bases, with 11 bases spanning the gap. CDR3 protein: CASRPQGYEKLFF. The CDR3 DNA reads as TGTGCCAGCAGACCCCAGGGGTATGAAAAACTGTTTTTT.

CDR3 loop: CASSMGPRVIGNEQFF. In DNA, the CDR3 is TGTGCCAGTAGTATGGGGCCCAGGGTTATTGGCAATGAGCAGTTCTTC. This chain joins TRBV19 and TRBJ2-1; D perhaps matches TRBD1 (5 bases). There are 16 residues in the CDR3. The V gene's germline CDR1 is LNHDA and CDR2 SQIVND (reference sequence). Trimming took 3 bases from V and 6 from J, leaving 18 bases between them.

The chain employs TRBV5-1 and TRBJ1-3, with D hard to call. CDR3 size: 14 residues. Germline CDR1 and CDR2: SGHRS and YFSETQ. Trimming left V 0 bases short and J 7 bases short, with 11 bases between. The CDR3 loop reads CASSLDYGRNTIYF. CDR3 DNA sequence: TGCGCCAGCAGCTTGGATTATGGCAGGAACACCATATATTTT. The variable domain in full, completed from reference TRBV5-1 and TRBJ1-3, reads KAGVTQTPRYLIKTRGQQVTLSCSPISGHRSVSWYQQTPGQGLQFLFEYFSETQRNKGNFPGRFSGRQFSNSRSEMNVSTLELGDSALYLCASSLDYGRNTIYFGEGSWLTVV.

This chain connects TRBV5-1 to TRBJ1-4; D is possibly TRBD1 (5 bases). The germline gives CDR1 SGHRS, CDR2 YFSETQ. V was shortened by 1 base and J by 6 bases, with 13 bases between the two germline ends. CDR3 length: 15 amino acids. The CDR3 protein is CASSLQGMSDEKLFF. DNA of the CDR3: TGCGCCAGCAGCTTGCAGGGTATGAGTGATGAAAAACTGTTTTTT.

The chain recombines TRBV19 with TRBJ2-5, with D uncertain. Looked up from germline, CDR1 is LNHDA and CDR2 is SQIVND (reference sequence). The V end was cut by 1 base, the J end by 2 bases, with 5 bases between. This CDR3 region has 13 residues. The CDR3 DNA reads TGTGCCAGTAGTATAGTGGCACAAGAGACCCAGTACTTC. Amino acid sequence: CASSIVAQETQYF.

The rearrangement uses TRBV3-1 (or the pseudogene TRBV3-2) and TRBJ2-7, with 7 nucleotides matching TRBD2. V lost 4 bases, J lost 6 bases, and 6 bases stayed unmatched. The CDR3 has 13 amino acids. Germline CDR1 is LGHDT and CDR2 is YNNKEL (reference sequence). Written as DNA, the CDR3 is TGTGCCAGCAGCCTGACTAGCTCGAGCGAGCAGTACTTC. As protein: CASSLTSSSEQYF.

This clone has just one count. The rearrangement links TRBV29-1 to TRBJ2-2; 7 bases fit TRBD1. The germline V gene has CDR1 SQVTM and CDR2 ANQGSEA. The CDR3 extends over 14 amino acids. J was trimmed by 4 bases and V by 2 bases; bases with no gene match: 4. The CDR3 DNA reads as TGCAGCGTTGAAAGACAGGGTGGCACCGGGGAGCTGTTTTTT. As protein: CSVERQGGTGELFF.

The rearrangement joins TRBV6-1 to TRBJ2-7; D is perhaps TRBD1 (7 bases). The CDR3 runs 13 residues. From germline, CDR1 is MNHNS and CDR2 SASEGT. V lost 3 bases to trimming and J lost 11 bases, with 17 bases between them. CDR3 sequence (DNA): TGTGCCAGCAGTGATTACGACAGGGAGGATGAGTACTTC. Translated, it gives CASSDYDREDEYF.

The V gene is TRBV10-3, the J gene TRBJ2-7, with TRBD1 matching over 10 bases. The CDR3 has 15 residues. V was clipped by 0 bases and J by 6 bases; unmatched bases: 5. Per the germline V gene, CDR1 is ENHRY and CDR2 is SYGVKD. This CDR3 reads CAISESGTGEAEQYF. CDR3 DNA sequence: TGTGCCATCAGTGAGTCCGGGACAGGGGAGGCCGAGCAGTACTTC.

The genes are TRBV4-1 and TRBJ2-2; no clear D. The germline V gene encodes CDR1 MGHRA and CDR2 YSYEKL. Trimming took 8 bases from V and 7 from J, leaving 11 bases between them. This CDR3 contains 12 residues. The CDR3 bases are TGCGCCAGCGAACCGGGTGACGGGGAGCTGTTTTTT. Protein sequence: CASEPGDGELFF.

The CDR3 is CASSSSSRDPQYF. CDR3 nucleotide sequence: TGCGCCAGCAGCTCCTCCTCGCGGGACCCGCAGTATTTT. This chain connects TRBV5-1 to TRBJ2-3; perhaps TRBD2 as D (6 bases). This CDR3 contains 13 residues. The V end lost 3 bases, the J end lost 10 bases, and 15 bases lay between the germline ends. Looked up from germline, CDR1 is SGHRS and CDR2 is YFSETQ.

The genes are TRBV5-1 and TRBJ2-5; D gene uncertain. This CDR3 is 14 amino acids long. Germline CDR1 SGHRS, CDR2 YFSETQ. V lost 0 bases and J 1 base, leaving 7 bases between the germline ends. Here the CDR3 reads CASSLGGVQETQYF. DNA of the CDR3: TGCGCCAGCAGCTTGGGAGGAGTCCAAGAGACCCAGTACTTC.

The V and J genes are TRBV6-5 and TRBJ1-1; TRBD1 might be the D (5 bases). V gave up 5 bases and J gave up 2 bases, with 12 bases separating them. Germline V gene data show CDR1 as MNHEY and CDR2 as SVGAGI. The CDR3 extends over 14 amino acids. In DNA form, the CDR3 reads TGTGCCAGCAGTCACAAGGGGATAAACACTGAAGCTTTCTTT. Protein: CASSHKGINTEAFF.

The genes are TRBV3-1 (or the pseudogene TRBV3-2) and TRBJ2-5, with D tentatively TRBD1 (5 bases). The germline V gene encodes CDR1 LGHDT and CDR2 YNNKEL (reference sequence). Between the trimmed V and J ends, which lost 3 bases and 1 base, there was a span of 12 bases. The CDR3 covers 15 residues. The CDR3 nucleotides read TGTGCCAGCAGCCATAGCCCGACAGTCCAAGAGACCCAGTACTTC. Protein sequence: CASSHSPTVQETQYF.

The V gene is TRBV5-1, the J gene TRBJ1-5; TRBD1 is a possible D gene (6 bases). CDR3 length: 15 amino acids. Trimming pared 4 bases from V and 4 bases from J, leaving 15 bases between. The germline CDR1 and CDR2 sequences are SGHRS and YFSETQ. The CDR3 sequence: CASSRDGQLNQPQHF. DNA of the CDR3: TGCGCCAGCAGCCGCGACGGACAGCTTAATCAGCCCCAGCATTTT. The full variable domain, its missing parts supplied by reference TRBV5-1 and TRBJ1-5, is KAGVTQTPRYLIKTRGQQVTLSCSPISGHRSVSWYQQTPGQGLQFLFEYFSETQRNKGNFPGRFSGRQFSNSRSEMNVSTLELGDSALYLCASSRDGQLNQPQHFGDGTRLSIL.

The count of this clone is one. V is TRBV6-1 and J is TRBJ1-5; the match to TRBD1 covers 7 bases. CDR3 length equals 14 residues. Looked up from germline, CDR1 is MNHNS and CDR2 is SASEGT. After removal of 2 bases from V and 6 bases from J, the junction contained 4 bases not matched to a gene. The chain's CDR3 is CASSETGAVQPQHF. CDR3 bases: TGTGCCAGCAGTGAAACAGGGGCCGTTCAGCCCCAGCATTTT.

The chain links TRBV5-1 to TRBJ2-5, with 9 bases lining up with TRBD2. Germline lookup yields CDR1 SGHRS and CDR2 YFSETQ. The CDR3 is made up of 13 amino acids. Unmatched junction bases numbered 8, after V lost 9 bases and J lost 5 bases. The CDR3, as DNA: TGCGCCACCGCGGGGGGGCCGGAGGAGACCCAGTACTTC. Its translation: CATAGGPEETQYF.

The rearrangement links TRBV29-1 to TRBJ2-5; 8 nucleotides agree with TRBD1. The CDR3 runs 12 residues. CDR1 is SQVTM, CDR2 ANQGSEA, per germline. Losses at the gene ends were 2 bases for V and 4 bases for J; bases not matched to a gene: 0. CDR3: CSVETGGETQYF. The CDR3 coding sequence is TGCAGCGTTGAAACAGGGGGAGAGACCCAGTACTTC.